The next 14 T cell receptor beta chains were all read from a single sample in a study of response to subunit inactivated influenza vaccine. TCRdb itself ran the RT-PCR reads through MiXCR, one entry per CDR3 protein. Here the sample spans more than 400,000 distinct CDR3 sequences, 6% to 9% being singletons. The sequencing here drew on PBMCs from blood, taken approximately 25 months after vaccination. The origin of the receptors is a man aged 45 to 75 who received an inactivated influenza vaccine.

This clonotype showed up many times. The chain uses TRBV4-2 and TRBJ2-1; possibly TRBD2 for D (6 bases). CDR3 length: 16 amino acids. V gave up 0 bases and J gave up 1 base, with 10 bases separating them. CDR1 and CDR2 (germline): LGHNA, YNFKEQ. The chain's CDR3 is CASSQDISGSYNEQFF. The CDR3 DNA follows: TGTGCCAGCAGCCAAGATATTAGCGGATCCTACAATGAGCAGTTCTTC.

The chain is built from TRBV20-1 and TRBJ2-3; no clear D. V was trimmed by 6 bases and J by 7 bases, leaving 11 bases between them. Germline V gene sequence: CDR1 DFQATT, CDR2 SNEGSKA (reference sequence). The CDR3 has 11 amino acids. The CDR3, as DNA: TGCAGTGCCCTCCCCGGCTATACGCAGTATTTT. This encodes CSALPGYTQYF.

DNA for the CDR3: TGTGCCAGCCGACATCGGGGGTCCTACAATGAGCAGTTCTTC. Its protein is CASRHRGSYNEQFF. J is TRBJ2-1 and V is TRBV27; perhaps TRBD2 as D (6 bases). The CDR3 is 14 residues long. Germline V CDR1 and CDR2: MNHEY, SMNVEV (reference sequence). V lost 8 bases, J lost 1 base, and 12 bases lay in between.

The V and J genes are TRBV20-1 and TRBJ2-1; 11 nucleotides align to TRBD2. J gave up 3 bases and V 6 bases, and 16 bases lay outside the gene matches. This CDR3 contains 18 residues. Germline loops: CDR1 DFQATT, CDR2 SNEGSKA (reference sequence). The chain's CDR3 is CSAAGQGATSGNYNEQFF. The DNA for the CDR3 is TGCAGTGCCGCGGGGCAGGGGGCGACTAGCGGGAACTACAATGAGCAGTTCTTC.

V usage is TRBV15 and J usage is TRBJ1-2; D is uncertain. CDR1 is LNHNV and CDR2 is YYDKDF in the germline V gene (reference sequence). The CDR3 consists of 15 residues. The V end was cut by 0 bases, the J end by 1 base, with 9 bases between. The chain's CDR3 is CATSREAGFNYGYTF. The CDR3 nucleotides read TGTGCCACCAGCAGAGAAGCGGGGTTTAACTATGGCTACACCTTC.

This clonotype was seen ten or more times. The CDR3 spells CASSPGQTDMWRQYF. The CDR3 DNA reads as TGTGCCAGCAGCCCGGGACAGACGGATATGTGGCGGCAGTACTTC. The chain links TRBV7-9 to TRBJ2-7; 7 positions agree with TRBD1. This CDR3 region has 15 residues. V lost 5 bases to trimming and J lost 9 bases; unmatched junction nucleotides: 16. Per the germline V gene, CDR1 is SEHNR and CDR2 is FQNEAQ (reference sequence).

In its sample, this clonotype was seen many times. The chain has TRBV12-3 or TRBV12-4 and TRBJ2-3; D may correspond to TRBD1 or TRBD2 (5 bases each). The ends were cut back, 1 base at V and 2 bases at J, with 10 bases in the middle. The CDR3 spans 15 residues. CDR3 DNA: TGTGCCAGCAGTTTAGTGGGGGACCTCACAGATACGCAGTATTTT. It codes for CASSLVGDLTDTQYF.

This clonotype was observed many times. The chain uses TRBV12-3 or TRBV12-4 and TRBJ2-6; D is perhaps TRBD1 (6 bases). V lost 0 bases and J 4 bases, leaving 13 bases between the germline ends. The CDR3 sequence is 17 residues long. DNA for the CDR3: TGTGCCAGCAGTTTAGCCCCAGGGGTTCGGGGGGCCAACGTCCTGACTTTC. Translating gives CASSLAPGVRGANVLTF.

A few counts support this clonotype. This chain uses TRBV7-2 with TRBJ2-3, with 8 bases aligning to TRBD1. The CDR3 length is 14 residues. V was pared by 5 bases and J by 6 bases, with 7 bases of the junction left unmatched. CDR1 and CDR2 from the germline V gene are SGHTA and FQGNSA. CDR3 DNA: TGTGCCAGCAGCCCTCGGACAGGGTACGATACGCAGTATTTT. It codes for CASSPRTGYDTQYF.

This clonotype showed up many times. The chain has TRBV6-2 or TRBV6-3 and TRBJ2-5, with D possibly called TRBD1 or TRBD2 (5 bases each). The CDR3 has 15 amino acids. The V gene's germline CDR1 is MNHEY and CDR2 SVGEGT. V shed 8 bases and J shed 3 bases, with 19 bases lying between them. As DNA, the CDR3 is TGTGCCAGCTTTAACGGGGCGGTCCATGAAGAGACCCAGTACTTC. This gives the protein CASFNGAVHEETQYF.

Only a few counts were recorded for this clonotype. This rearrangement joins TRBV29-1 to TRBJ2-3; 12 nucleotides match TRBD2. Germline-derived CDR1 and CDR2 are SQVTM and ANQGSEA. The CDR3 length is 14 residues. Trimming at V came to 7 bases and at J to 3 bases, leaving 5 bases not matched to a gene. For the CDR3, the DNA is TGCAGCGCCGAGACTAGCGGGAGAACAGATACGCAGTATTTT. It yields the protein CSAETSGRTDTQYF.

V is TRBV6-2 or TRBV6-3 and J is TRBJ1-1, with a possible D match to TRBD1 (5 bases). CDR1 is MNHEY and CDR2 is SVGEGT in the germline V gene. The CDR3 length is 12 residues. V lost 6 bases, J lost 8 bases, and 13 bases lay in between. The CDR3 spells CASSRTRLEAFF. DNA for the CDR3: TGTGCCAGCAGCCGGACACGGCTAGAAGCTTTCTTT.

This clonotype has a count of ten or more. V is TRBV4-2 and J is TRBJ2-5; 10 bases are a match to TRBD1. CDR1 is LGHNA, CDR2 YNFKEQ, per germline. The CDR3 is 14 amino acids. J gave up 4 bases and V 5 bases, and 4 bases lay outside the gene matches. The DNA of the CDR3 is TGTGCCAGCAGCTCTCGACAGGGGGCAGAGACCCAGTACTTC. It codes for CASSSRQGAETQYF.

This chain links TRBV12-3 or TRBV12-4 with TRBJ2-1, with 9 bases identical to TRBD2. This CDR3 is 17 amino acids long. Unmatched junction bases numbered 14, after V lost 5 bases and J lost 6 bases. Here the CDR3 reads CASSKVAGTSFSNEQFF. CDR3 nucleotide sequence: TGTGCCAGCAGTAAAGTGGCCGGGACTAGCTTCTCCAATGAGCAGTTCTTC.